This T cell receptor (beta chain) was documented in a study of control samples from healthy donors and cancer patients. The germline V and J ends were trimmed by 5 bases and 6 bases, with 13 bases remaining between them. The CDR3 is 13 residues long. In germline, CDR1 is SGHTA, CDR2 FQGNSA. Repertoires were generated with immunoSEQ multiplex PCR, while TCRdb's copy carries only in-frame clones and drops some. Of 35,000 to 45,000 clones listed, roughly 85% are singletons. The chain recombines TRBV7-2 with TRBJ1-2; TRBD1 is a possible D gene (5 bases). Sequencing was done on a sample of blood. The TCR originated in a man in his 60s in good health. CDR3 sequence (DNA): TGTGCCAGCAGCCTCGGGGGGGTAGATGGCTACACCTTC. Translating gives CASSLGGVDGYTF.